This T cell receptor beta chain was identified in a study of radiation and T cells in renal cell carcinoma. Only in-frame clones appear in the TCRdb table, and some are missing; sequencing was by immunoSEQ multiplex PCR. The profile shows about 140,000 clones, approximately 82% of them singletons. Stated time point: baseline pretreatment blood. Stated treatment: 15 Gy SBRT to primary tumor, nephrectomy 4 weeks later. J lost 5 bases, V lost 0 bases, and 6 bases had no gene match. Germline V gene sequence: CDR1 SGHAT, CDR2 FQNNGV. This CDR3 is built from 17 residues. The source material was blood, sampled from a patient whose treatment included radiotherapy and nephrectomy. The V and J genes are TRBV11-2 and TRBJ1-6; TRBD1 matches 8 bases. The origin of this receptor is a woman aged 45-65 years with renal cell carcinoma. In nucleotides, the CDR3 is TGTGCCAGCAGCTTAGATCGAGGACAGGGCCATAATTCACCCCTCCACTTT. Its translation is CASSLDRGQGHNSPLHF.